The rows below give T cell receptor beta chains drawn from one sample of a study of blood T cell repertoires in COVID-19. Sequenced by immunoSEQ multiplex PCR; TCRdb stores in-frame clones only, minus some. The table has 200,000 to 250,000 clones, 87% seen once. The sample comprised PBMCs or T cells enriched from blood (not recorded which). These TCRs come from a man aged 25 to 40 who had recovered from COVID-19. CDR3s include the opening cysteine and the closing phenylalanine or tryptophan. Each record gives: J gene, V gene, clone size, D gene, CDR3 protein, CDR3 DNA. D genes are given only for firm matches. The size field is filled for only some rows; it gives once, few, many or a size class.

j_call: TRBJ2-7; v_call: TRBV10-3; clone_size: few; d_call: .; cdr3_aa: CAISLPKADEQYF; cdr3_nt: TGTGCCATCAGTCTACCGAAAGCGGACGAGCAGTACTTC
j_call: TRBJ1-2; v_call: TRBV12-3/TRBV12-4; clone_size: .; d_call: .; cdr3_aa: CASSLERTDGYTF; cdr3_nt: TGTGCCAGCAGTTTAGAGAGGACTGATGGCTACACCTTC
j_call: TRBJ2-6; v_call: TRBV28; clone_size: .; d_call: TRBD1; cdr3_aa: CASRPGTARANVLTF; cdr3_nt: TGTGCCAGCAGGCCCGGGACAGCAAGAGCCAACGTCCTGACTTTC
j_call: TRBJ1-1; v_call: TRBV25-1; clone_size: .; d_call: .; cdr3_aa: CASSEWGAARGTEAFF; cdr3_nt: TGTGCCAGCAGTGAATGGGGAGCCGCTCGTGGCACTGAAGCTTTCTTT
j_call: TRBJ1-1; v_call: TRBV18; clone_size: .; d_call: TRBD1; cdr3_aa: CASSPVPGQGAAEAFF; cdr3_nt: TGTGCCAGCTCACCGGTCCCGGGACAGGGGGCGGCTGAAGCTTTCTTT
j_call: TRBJ2-7; v_call: TRBV19; clone_size: once; d_call: .; cdr3_aa: CASKGPRPGDEQYF; cdr3_nt: TGTGCCAGTAAAGGGCCGAGGCCCGGGGACGAGCAGTACTTC
j_call: TRBJ1-2; v_call: TRBV28; clone_size: .; d_call: .; cdr3_aa: CASSSQFPYGYTF; cdr3_nt: TGTGCCAGCAGTTCCCAGTTCCCCTATGGCTACACCTTC
j_call: TRBJ1-3; v_call: TRBV27; clone_size: .; d_call: .; cdr3_aa: CASRYDGGSGNTIYF; cdr3_nt: TGTGCCAGCCGTTACGACGGAGGCTCTGGAAACACCATATATTTT
j_call: TRBJ1-1; v_call: TRBV19; clone_size: .; d_call: .; cdr3_aa: CASSIPRDTEAFF; cdr3_nt: TGTGCCAGTAGTATCCCGCGGGACACTGAAGCTTTCTTT
j_call: TRBJ1-1; v_call: TRBV19; clone_size: .; d_call: .; cdr3_aa: CASSIGMVTEAFF; cdr3_nt: TGTGCCAGTAGTATCGGGATGGTTACTGAAGCTTTCTTT
j_call: TRBJ2-5; v_call: TRBV11-2; clone_size: .; d_call: TRBD2; cdr3_aa: CASSSPGLAGGPQTQYF; cdr3_nt: TGTGCCAGCAGCTCGCCGGGACTAGCGGGGGGGCCGCAGACCCAGTACTTC
j_call: TRBJ2-2; v_call: TRBV6-6; clone_size: .; d_call: .; cdr3_aa: CASEDGTLNTGELFF; cdr3_nt: TGTGCCAGCGAAGATGGGACATTGAACACCGGGGAGCTGTTTTTT
j_call: TRBJ1-2; v_call: TRBV25-1; clone_size: .; d_call: .; cdr3_aa: CASSESGRGTDYGYTF; cdr3_nt: TGTGCCAGCAGTGAATCGGGGAGAGGCACAGACTATGGCTACACCTTC
j_call: TRBJ2-7; v_call: TRBV21-1; clone_size: .; d_call: .; cdr3_aa: CASSTQSRVHEQYF; cdr3_nt: TGTGCCAGCAGCACCCAGTCCAGGGTGCACGAGCAGTACTTC
j_call: TRBJ2-1; v_call: TRBV7-9; clone_size: once; d_call: .; cdr3_aa: CASGTRDEQFF; cdr3_nt: TGTGCCAGCGGTACTCGCGATGAGCAGTTCTTC
j_call: TRBJ1-6; v_call: TRBV11-3; clone_size: .; d_call: .; cdr3_aa: CASSLAIRGRANNSPLHF; cdr3_nt: TGTGCCAGCAGCTTAGCTATTAGGGGCAGGGCCAATAATTCACCCCTCCACTTT
j_call: TRBJ2-2; v_call: TRBV5-4; clone_size: .; d_call: .; cdr3_aa: CASSLAGEGTGELFF; cdr3_nt: TGTGCCAGCAGCTTGGCGGGAGAGGGGACCGGGGAGCTGTTTTTT